This T cell receptor (beta chain) derives from a study of metastatic and nonmetastatic thyroid tumors (dated by TCRdb to 2018 to 2021). In the study overall: Repertoires from peripheral blood and from tumor or nodule tissue samples of malignant and benign thyroid patients were compared. The full study reports these points: In both blood and tumor samples, malignant tumors were reported to have significantly higher TCR beta diversity than benign nodules.

This clone was detected ten times or more. What antigen it recognizes has not been identified. Base qualities are missing; no much larger clone stands one base away. None of the patients had been given any treatment before thyroid surgery. Using T-cell receptor beta sequencing, the researchers looked back retrospectively at clinical samples from patients, gathered between about 2012 and 2019. Libraries were constructed by PCR. TCRdb names Illumina HiSeq 4000 as the instrument used. High-throughput sequencing was used to profile the CDR3 region of the TCR beta-chain in every patient. As for the original processing: CDR3 differences across clinicopathological groups were used to build a classifier for discriminating distant-metastatic papillary thyroid cancer patients. To measure repertoire diversity the researchers used the Shannon index, while the Morisita-Horn index served to gauge how similar the tumor and blood repertoires were. TCRdb reprocessing: public reads trimmed at Q25 with fastp, clones called with MiXCR, in-frame beta chains kept. What appears here as the V and J calls and clone size reflects TCRdb's work, not the paper's. For this sample the table gives 9,500 to 14,000 clones, of which around 30% were detected only once. The top ten constitute around 21% of the sample.

V ends up 5 bases short and J 3 bases short, with an unmatched junction base count of 10. From the germline V gene (reference sequence), CDR1 is LGHDT and CDR2 is YNNKEL. Its CDR3 holds 17 amino acids, cysteine through phenylalanine. Only the CDR3 part of the read is kept: 51 bases, read in frame from the first base. The chain is made from TRBV3-1 and TRBJ1-2, and 12 junction bases match TRBD1. The TCR sequence derives from a male donor with papillary thyroid cancer or a benign thyroid nodule (not recorded which). Some clones in this sample may be carry-over from other donors' samples. The specimen sequenced was adjacent normal tissue. CDR3 reads: CASSAVSGQGADYGYTF. The base sequence is TGTGCCAGCAGCGCGGTTTCGGGACAGGGGGCGGACTATGGCTACACCTTC. Extended through the reference TRBV3-1 and TRBJ1-2 proteins, this CDR3 yields the full variable domain: DTAVSQTPKYLVTQMGNDKSIKCEQNLGHDTMYWYKQDSKKFLKIMFSYNNKELIINETVPNRFSPKSPDKAHLNLHINSLELGDSAVYFCASSAVSGQGADYGYTFGSGTRLTVV.